The source of this T cell receptor (beta chain) is a study of regulatory T cells in long-lasting Graves disease. CDR3 size: 14 residues. V was cut by 8 bases and J by 0 bases, with 14 bases left in between. Germline V gives CDR1 SGHTA, CDR2 FQGNSA. Time point described: persistent/refractory GD, antithyroid drugs over 5 years with positive TRAb. There was RNA extracted from PBMCs, and the TCR library was made from it. This clonotype was seen ten or more times. Antigen: not known. Study observations and caveats: Repertoires from persistent disease leaned toward TRBV28, TRBJ1-2 and TRBJ2-5. Relative to new patients (approximately 960), persistent patients exhibited greater sharing of public clonotypes (around 3,000). Small sample size may have lowered accuracy.

Arm-PCR of CDR3 regions with iRepertoire HTBI primers generated TCR beta libraries. TCRdb recomputed calls from the multiplex PCR reads with MiXCR, one row per CDR3 protein. This table has fewer than 600,000 distinct CDR3 sequences, about 22% appearing once. The material was peripheral blood mononuclear cells (PBMCs), obtained when the disease was refractory, from a patient treated with antithyroid drugs. This sequence originates from a female donor with Graves disease. This chain links TRBV7-2 with TRBJ2-7; tentative D call: TRBD1 (6 bases). CDR3: CASGVGQHSYEQYF. The CDR3 region has the DNA TGTGCCAGCGGAGTCGGACAGCACTCCTACGAGCAGTACTTC.